These T cell receptor beta chains were read from a single sample in a study of Graves' ophthalmopathy and Graves' hyperthyroidism. TCRdb called the multiplex PCR reads again in MiXCR, with one record for every CDR3 protein. Of about 480,000 distinct CDR3 sequences listed, 14% were seen once; the top ten hold about a tenth. The source material was blood. The receptors originated from a woman aged 25 to 39 with Graves' ophthalmopathy. Both conserved end residues are part of each CDR3. Each record gives: clone size, V gene, D gene, J gene, CDR3 protein, CDR3 DNA. A D gene is named only where the DNA matches it firmly. Size tells how often a clone was seen (once, few, many) or the class of an expanded clone, and some rows leave it out.

>.|TRBV6-1|.|TRBJ1-1
CASSQPDRMNSEAFF
TGTGCCAGCAGTCAACCAGACAGAATGAACTCTGAAGCTTTCTTT
>.|TRBV12-3/TRBV12-4|TRBD2|TRBJ2-1
CASRRGGVNEQFF
TGTGCCAGCAGGCGGGGGGGTGTCAATGAGCAGTTCTTC
>few|TRBV13|.|TRBJ2-7
CASSYGQRGSEQYF
TGTGCCAGCAGCTACGGACAGAGGGGATCCGAGCAGTACTTC
>few|TRBV25-1|.|TRBJ1-1
CACSQGHSRAFF
TGTGCCTGCAGTCAGGGCCACTCTAGGGCTTTCTTT
>many|TRBV29-1|.|TRBJ2-2
CSGRDSLNTGELFF
TGCAGCGGCCGAGACAGCCTGAACACCGGGGAGCTGTTTTTT
>.|TRBV12-3/TRBV12-4|.|TRBJ1-5
CASSLSGMAQPQHF
TGTGCCAGCAGTTTATCAGGGATGGCTCAGCCCCAGCATTTT
>many|TRBV12-3/TRBV12-4|.|TRBJ1-1
CASLHPRGTEAFF
TGTGCTTCCCTACACCCGAGGGGCACTGAAGCTTTCTTT
>many|TRBV13|.|TRBJ2-3
CASSLGHMWGSSTDTQYF
TGTGCCAGCAGCTTAGGCCACATGTGGGGGAGTAGCACAGATACGCAGTATTTT
>many|TRBV30|.|TRBJ2-5
CAWSLQGETQYF
TGTGCCTGGAGCCTACAGGGAGAGACCCAGTACTTC
>.|TRBV6-1|TRBD1|TRBJ2-7
CASSEEGTGRPEQYF
TGTGCCAGCAGTGAAGAGGGGACAGGGAGGCCCGAGCAGTACTTC
>many|TRBV6-1|.|TRBJ1-1
CASSRASPGAEAFF
TGTGCCAGCAGCCGGGCCTCGCCAGGGGCTGAAGCTTTCTTT
>few|TRBV4-1|TRBD1|TRBJ1-1
CASSQTGGRAEAFF
TGCGCCAGCAGCCAGACAGGGGGCCGGGCTGAAGCTTTCTTT
>.|TRBV19|.|TRBJ1-3
CASRPTSGNTIYF
TGTGCCAGTAGACCGACTTCTGGAAACACCATATATTTT